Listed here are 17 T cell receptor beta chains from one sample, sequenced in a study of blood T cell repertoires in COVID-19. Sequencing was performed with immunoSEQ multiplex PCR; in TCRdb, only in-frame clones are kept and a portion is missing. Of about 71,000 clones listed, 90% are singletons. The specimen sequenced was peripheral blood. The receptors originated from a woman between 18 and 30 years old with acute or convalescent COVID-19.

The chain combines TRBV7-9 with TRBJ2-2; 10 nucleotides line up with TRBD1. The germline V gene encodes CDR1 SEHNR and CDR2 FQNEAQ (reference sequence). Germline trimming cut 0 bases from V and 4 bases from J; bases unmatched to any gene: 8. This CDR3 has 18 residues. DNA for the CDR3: TGTGCCAGCAGCTTAGCACGGTCTGGGGACAGGGGCACCGGGGAGCTGTTTTTT. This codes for CASSLARSGDRGTGELFF.

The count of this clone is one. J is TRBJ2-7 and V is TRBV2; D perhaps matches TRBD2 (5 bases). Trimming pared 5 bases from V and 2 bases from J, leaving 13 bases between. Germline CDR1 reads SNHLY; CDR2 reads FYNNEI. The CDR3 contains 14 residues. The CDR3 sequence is CASSFIEGPYEQYF. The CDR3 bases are TGTGCCAGCAGTTTCATTGAGGGTCCCTACGAGCAGTACTTC.

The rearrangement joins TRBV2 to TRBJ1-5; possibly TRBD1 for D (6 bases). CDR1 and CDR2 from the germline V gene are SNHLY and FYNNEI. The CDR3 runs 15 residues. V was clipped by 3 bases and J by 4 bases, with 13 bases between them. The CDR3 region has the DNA TGTGCCAGCAGTGAGGACAGTCAGCGTAATCAGCCCCAGCATTTT. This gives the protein CASSEDSQRNQPQHF.

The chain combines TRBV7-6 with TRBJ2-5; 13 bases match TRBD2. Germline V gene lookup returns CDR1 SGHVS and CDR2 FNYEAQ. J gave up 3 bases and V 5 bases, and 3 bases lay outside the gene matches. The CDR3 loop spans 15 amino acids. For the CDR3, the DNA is TGTGCCAGCAGCCCAGGACTAGCGGGGGAAGAGACCCAGTACTTC. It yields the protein CASSPGLAGEETQYF.

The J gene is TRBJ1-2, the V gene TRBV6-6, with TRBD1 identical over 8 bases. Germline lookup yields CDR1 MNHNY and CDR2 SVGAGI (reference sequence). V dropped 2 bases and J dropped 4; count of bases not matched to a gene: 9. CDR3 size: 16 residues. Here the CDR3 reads CASSYRQGYLPYGYTF. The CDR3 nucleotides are TGTGCCAGCAGTTACAGACAGGGGTATCTTCCCTATGGCTACACCTTC.

CDR3: CASSTGKRLNTEAFF. CDR3 DNA sequence: TGTGCCAGCTCAACAGGGAAGCGCCTCAACACTGAAGCTTTCTTT. The genes are TRBV18 and TRBJ1-1; D is possibly TRBD1 (6 bases). Germline V gene data show CDR1 as KGHSH and CDR2 as LQKENI. This CDR3 has 15 residues. V was trimmed by 5 bases and J by 2 bases, leaving 15 bases between them.

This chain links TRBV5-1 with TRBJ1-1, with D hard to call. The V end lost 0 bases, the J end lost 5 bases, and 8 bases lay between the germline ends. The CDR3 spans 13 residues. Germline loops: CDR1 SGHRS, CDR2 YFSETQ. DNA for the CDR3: TGCGCCAGCAGCTTGGTCCACCAGACTGAAGCTTTCTTT. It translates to CASSLVHQTEAFF.

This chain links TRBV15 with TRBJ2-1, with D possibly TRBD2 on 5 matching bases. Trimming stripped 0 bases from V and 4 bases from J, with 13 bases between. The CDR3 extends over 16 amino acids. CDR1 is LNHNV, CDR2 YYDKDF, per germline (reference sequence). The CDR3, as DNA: TGTGCCACCAGCAGAGATCTGGCGGGTGGTTACAATGAGCAGTTCTTC. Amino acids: CATSRDLAGGYNEQFF.

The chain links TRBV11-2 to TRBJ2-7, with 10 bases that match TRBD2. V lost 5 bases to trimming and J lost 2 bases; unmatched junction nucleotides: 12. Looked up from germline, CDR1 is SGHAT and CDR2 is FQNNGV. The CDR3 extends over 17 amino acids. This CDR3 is CASSVSWQREGPYEQYF. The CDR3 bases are TGTGCCAGCAGCGTTAGTTGGCAGCGGGAGGGCCCCTACGAGCAGTACTTC.

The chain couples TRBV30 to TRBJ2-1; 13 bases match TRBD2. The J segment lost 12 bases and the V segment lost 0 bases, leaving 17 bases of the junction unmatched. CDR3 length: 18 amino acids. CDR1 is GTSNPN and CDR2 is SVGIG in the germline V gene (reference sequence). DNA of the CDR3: TGTGCCTGGAGTGTAAGAACGGGACTAGCGGGGAACTGGAGGGGGCAGTTCTTC. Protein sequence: CAWSVRTGLAGNWRGQFF.

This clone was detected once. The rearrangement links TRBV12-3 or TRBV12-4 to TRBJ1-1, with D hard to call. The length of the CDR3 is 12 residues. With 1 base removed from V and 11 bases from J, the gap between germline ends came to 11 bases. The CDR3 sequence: CASSLGVSGAFF. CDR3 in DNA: TGTGCCAGCAGTTTAGGTGTCTCTGGCGCTTTCTTT.

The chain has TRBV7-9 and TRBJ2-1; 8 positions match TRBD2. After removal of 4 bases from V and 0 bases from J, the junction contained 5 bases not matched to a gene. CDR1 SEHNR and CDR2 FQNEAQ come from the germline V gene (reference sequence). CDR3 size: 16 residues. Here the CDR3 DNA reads TGTGCCAGCAGCTCCCTGGCGGGAGGCTCCTACAATGAGCAGTTCTTC. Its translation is CASSSLAGGSYNEQFF.

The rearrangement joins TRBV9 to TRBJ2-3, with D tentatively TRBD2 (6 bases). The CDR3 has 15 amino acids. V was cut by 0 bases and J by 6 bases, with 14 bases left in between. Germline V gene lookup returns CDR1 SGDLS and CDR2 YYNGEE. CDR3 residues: CASSVGGGAVDTQYF. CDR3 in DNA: TGTGCCAGCAGCGTAGGTGGCGGGGCTGTGGATACGCAGTATTTT.

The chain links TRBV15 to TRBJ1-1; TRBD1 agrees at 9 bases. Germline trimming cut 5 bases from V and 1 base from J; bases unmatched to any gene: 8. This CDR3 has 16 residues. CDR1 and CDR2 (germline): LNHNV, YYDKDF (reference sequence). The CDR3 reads CATSGDRAGWNTEAFF. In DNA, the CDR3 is TGTGCCACCAGCGGGGACAGGGCAGGGTGGAACACTGAAGCTTTCTTT.

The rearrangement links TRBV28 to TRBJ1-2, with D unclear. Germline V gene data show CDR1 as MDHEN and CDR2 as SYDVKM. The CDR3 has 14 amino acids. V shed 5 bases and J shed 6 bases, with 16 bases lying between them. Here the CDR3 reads CASSPVAKPHGYTF. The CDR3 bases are TGTGCCAGCAGTCCCGTTGCAAAGCCTCATGGCTACACCTTC.

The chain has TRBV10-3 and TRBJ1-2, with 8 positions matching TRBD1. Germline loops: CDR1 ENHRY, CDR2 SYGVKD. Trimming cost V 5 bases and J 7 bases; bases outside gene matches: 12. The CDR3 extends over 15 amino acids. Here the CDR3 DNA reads TGTGCCATCAGTCAAATGGGACAGGTGTTTGTTGGCTACACCTTC. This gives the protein CAISQMGQVFVGYTF.

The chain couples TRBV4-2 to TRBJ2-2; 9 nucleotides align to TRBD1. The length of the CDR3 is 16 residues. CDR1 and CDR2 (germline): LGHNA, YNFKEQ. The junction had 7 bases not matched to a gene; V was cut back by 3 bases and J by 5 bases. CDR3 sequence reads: CASSQDRGMGTGELFF. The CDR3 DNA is TGTGCCAGCAGCCAGGACAGGGGAATGGGGACCGGGGAGCTGTTTTTT.